The 21 T cell receptor beta chains presented below share a single source sample, sequenced in a study of control samples from healthy donors and cancer patients. Measured with immunoSEQ multiplex PCR; TCRdb has only the in-frame clones, and not every one. The table has over 70,000 clones, approximately 88% seen once. Sequencing was done on a sample of PBMCs. These receptors all stem from a woman aged 45-65 years with colorectal cancer.

The V call is TRBV7-2, the J call TRBJ2-1; 10 nucleotides align to TRBD2. Germline trimming cut 3 bases from V and 3 bases from J; bases unmatched to any gene: 8. Germline CDR1 reads SGHTA; CDR2 reads FQGNSA. The CDR3 covers 17 residues. The CDR3 spells CASSFASGGAVYNEQFF. The CDR3 DNA is TGTGCCAGCAGCTTCGCGAGCGGGGGGGCCGTCTACAATGAGCAGTTCTTC.

This chain uses TRBV25-1 with TRBJ2-5, with 11 positions matching TRBD2. Per the germline V gene, CDR1 is MGHDK and CDR2 is SYGVNS. V lost 5 bases and J lost 4; bases outside the gene matches: 12. The length of the CDR3 is 17 residues. DNA of the CDR3: TGTGCCAGCAGTCCTTATGAACAGGGGACTAGCGGAGAGACCCAGTACTTC. As protein: CASSPYEQGTSGETQYF. Using reference TRBV25-1 and TRBJ2-5 for the parts outside the CDR3, the full variable domain is EADIYQTPRYLVIGTGKKITLECSQTMGHDKMYWYQQDPGMELHLIHYSYGVNSTEKGDLSSESTVSRIRTEHFPLTLESARPSHTSQYLCASSPYEQGTSGETQYFGPGTRLLVL.

The chain combines TRBV6-2 or TRBV6-3 with TRBJ2-3, with D tentatively TRBD2 (7 bases). Trimming stripped 6 bases from V and 8 bases from J, with 15 bases between. This CDR3 comprises 13 residues. Per germline, CDR1 MNHEY and CDR2 SVGEGT. The DNA for the CDR3 is TGTGCCAGCAGCCCGAGGGGGGGTGGTACGCAGTATTTT. Protein: CASSPRGGGTQYF.

The chain joins TRBV6-1 to TRBJ1-2; the D gene is possibly TRBD1 (5 bases). This CDR3 comprises 15 residues. Germline V gene data show CDR1 as MNHNS and CDR2 as SASEGT. Trimming removed 0 bases from V and 7 bases from J, with 15 bases in between. This chain's CDR3 is CASSEARGTIGGYTF. The CDR3, as DNA: TGTGCCAGCAGTGAAGCGAGGGGAACGATCGGTGGCTACACCTTC.

This chain joins TRBV7-2 and TRBJ1-6; TRBD1 matches at 9 bases. This CDR3 region has 15 residues. V lost 3 bases, J lost 6 bases, and 3 bases stayed unmatched. Per the germline V gene, CDR1 is SGHTA and CDR2 is FQGNSA. The CDR3 DNA sequence: TGTGCCAGCAGCTTCCAGACAGGGGGTAATTCACCCCTCCACTTT. Translation gives CASSFQTGGNSPLHF.

The chain links TRBV18 to TRBJ2-1; the D gene is possibly TRBD2 (6 bases). Germline-derived CDR1 and CDR2 are KGHSH and LQKENI. V was pared by 1 base and J by 7 bases, with 11 bases between. The CDR3 is 14 residues long. In DNA form, the CDR3 reads TGTGCCAGCTCACCACAACAGGAGGGGAATGAGCAGTTCTTC. Protein sequence: CASSPQQEGNEQFF.

The rearrangement uses TRBV28 and TRBJ2-1, with D perhaps matching TRBD2 (7 bases). CDR1 is MDHEN and CDR2 is SYDVKM in the germline V gene. The CDR3 runs 13 residues. V lost 9 bases, J lost 4 bases, and 13 bases lay in between. Written as DNA, the CDR3 is TGTGCCAGTCGGGGGGCCTCATACAATGAGCAGTTCTTC. This gives the protein CASRGASYNEQFF.

The V gene is TRBV27, the J gene TRBJ2-3; 12 bases map to TRBD2. The CDR3 totals 16 residues. CDR1 MNHEY and CDR2 SMNVEV come from the germline V gene (reference sequence). The junction had 11 bases not matched to a gene; V was cut back by 6 bases and J by 7 bases. Written as DNA, the CDR3 is TGTGCCAGCAGCCCCGGACTAGCGGGGACGCTAAATACGCAGTATTTT. Protein sequence: CASSPGLAGTLNTQYF.

This chain joins TRBV7-8 and TRBJ2-7; 10 positions match TRBD2. V trimming: 6 bases; J trimming: 1 base; junction bases outside the gene matches: 6. The CDR3 is made up of 15 amino acids. Germline CDR1 and CDR2: SGHVS and FQNEAQ. The CDR3: CASRSASGGSYEQYV. The CDR3 DNA reads TGTGCCAGCAGGTCAGCTAGCGGGGGATCCTACGAGCAGTACGTC.

This sequence joins TRBV7-2 and TRBJ2-3, with D tentatively TRBD1 or TRBD2 (5 bases each). The germline V and J ends were trimmed by 5 bases and 0 bases, with 15 bases remaining between them. This CDR3 comprises 16 residues. Germline V CDR1 and CDR2: SGHTA, FQGNSA. Here the CDR3 DNA reads TGTGCCAGCAGCCGCCGCGCTGGGACCAGCACAGATACGCAGTATTTT. Its translation is CASSRRAGTSTDTQYF. The full variable domain, with the rest looked up from reference TRBV7-2 and TRBJ2-3, is GAGVSQSPSNKVTEKGKDVELRCDPISGHTALYWYRQSLGQGLEFLIYFQGNSAPDKSGLPSDRFSAERTGGSVSTLTIQRTQQEDSAVYLCASSRRAGTSTDTQYFGPGTRLTVL.

In regard to this clone: In the same sample, other DNA sequences code for this CDR3. The chain combines TRBV24-1 with TRBJ2-1; 7 nucleotides align to TRBD1. The CDR3 spans 13 residues. V trimming: 7 bases; J trimming: 7 bases; junction bases outside the gene matches: 6. The V gene's germline CDR1 is KGHDR and CDR2 SFDVKD. The CDR3 protein is CATREGARNEQFF. The CDR3 nucleotides are TGTGCCACCAGAGAGGGGGCGCGGAATGAGCAGTTCTTC.

The chain has TRBV19 and TRBJ2-2; no clear D gene. This CDR3 is built from 12 residues. Germline V lookup: CDR1 LNHDA, CDR2 SQIVND (reference sequence). V lost 3 bases and J 3 bases, leaving 2 bases between the germline ends. In DNA, the CDR3 is TGTGCCAGTAGTATTTACACCGGGGAGCTGTTTTTT. The encoded protein is CASSIYTGELFF.

The chain is built from TRBV12-3 or TRBV12-4 and TRBJ2-2, with D possibly TRBD1 on 6 matching bases. CDR3 length equals 13 residues. V gave up 7 bases and J gave up 1 base, with 7 bases separating them. In DNA, the CDR3 is TGTGCCAGCATAGGGGGGAACACCGGGGAGCTGTTTTTT. Translation: CASIGGNTGELFF.

J is TRBJ2-5 and V is TRBV10-2, with D possibly matching TRBD2 (5 bases). The CDR3 spans 14 residues. Germline CDR1 WSHSY, CDR2 SAAADI. V dropped 4 bases and J dropped 5 bases, with 14 bases sitting between them. The CDR3 DNA follows: TGCGCCAGCAGTGGAGCGCTAGCACCGGAGACCCAGTACTTC. Its protein product is CASSGALAPETQYF.

The rearrangement uses TRBV28 and TRBJ1-5; D is possibly TRBD1 (5 bases). CDR1 is MDHEN and CDR2 is SYDVKM in the germline V gene. Trimming pared 8 bases from V and 0 bases from J, leaving 20 bases between. CDR3 length: 17 amino acids. The CDR3 loop reads CASSMTDGGRSNQPQHF. As DNA, the CDR3 is TGTGCCAGCTCTATGACGGATGGGGGACGTAGCAATCAGCCCCAGCATTTT. The whole variable domain, remainder taken from reference TRBV28 and TRBJ1-5, is DVKVTQSSRYLVKRTGEKVFLECVQDMDHENMFWYRQDPGLGLRLIYFSYDVKMKEKGDIPEGYSVSREKKERFSLILESASTNQTSMYLCASSMTDGGRSNQPQHFGDGTRLSIL.

The sample holds one count of this clone. The chain carries TRBV2 and TRBJ1-2; D gene ambiguous. The CDR3 loop spans 12 amino acids. Deletions cut 0 bases from V and 13 bases from J, with 12 bases between. Germline CDR1 is SNHLY and CDR2 is FYNNEI. CDR3 protein: CASSEAPAVGTF. DNA for the CDR3: TGTGCCAGCAGTGAAGCCCCGGCTGTCGGCACCTTC.

The genes are TRBV19 and TRBJ1-2; possible D gene TRBD1, 6 bases. CDR1 is LNHDA and CDR2 is SQIVND in the germline V gene (reference sequence). Trimming left V 6 bases short and J 4 bases short, with 12 bases between. This CDR3 is 13 amino acids long. CDR3 protein: CASRTTGGYGYTF. CDR3 nucleotides: TGTGCCAGTAGGACGACAGGAGGCTATGGCTACACCTTC.

The chain is built from TRBV15 and TRBJ2-2; possible D gene TRBD1, 5 bases. V lost 5 bases, J lost 5 bases, and 9 bases lay in between. Germline V gene lookup returns CDR1 LNHNV and CDR2 YYDKDF (reference sequence). This CDR3 is 13 amino acids long. CDR3 loop: CATSRAGTGELFF. CDR3 DNA sequence: TGTGCCACCAGCCGAGCAGGGACCGGGGAGCTGTTTTTT.

Only one count was recorded for this clone. The J gene is TRBJ1-5, the V gene TRBV15; no clear D. Per the germline V gene, CDR1 is LNHNV and CDR2 is YYDKDF (reference sequence). The CDR3 has 12 amino acids. V was cut by 0 bases and J by 6 bases, with 3 bases left in between. CDR3 region: CATSRDSQPQHF. In nucleotides, the CDR3 is TGTGCCACCAGCAGAGATAGTCAGCCCCAGCATTTT.

The chain has TRBV7-2 and TRBJ1-3; 8 positions agree with TRBD1. J gave up 0 bases and V 6 bases, and 4 bases lay outside the gene matches. CDR1 is SGHTA and CDR2 is FQGNSA in the germline V gene. The length of the CDR3 is 15 residues. The CDR3 region is CASRQGQGSGNTIYF. The CDR3 DNA reads as TGTGCCAGCAGACAAGGACAGGGCTCTGGAAACACCATATATTTT.

The V and J genes are TRBV5-1 and TRBJ2-1, with 10 bases lining up with TRBD1. The CDR3 runs 15 residues. CDR1 SGHRS and CDR2 YFSETQ come from the germline V gene. The ends lost 4 bases at V and 5 bases at J; junction bases unmatched: 6. The CDR3 DNA reads TGCGCCAGCAGCACGTGGACAGGGGGGGACAATGAGCAGTTCTTC. Its protein is CASSTWTGGDNEQFF. The full variable domain, rest sourced from reference TRBV5-1 and TRBJ2-1, is KAGVTQTPRYLIKTRGQQVTLSCSPISGHRSVSWYQQTPGQGLQFLFEYFSETQRNKGNFPGRFSGRQFSNSRSEMNVSTLELGDSALYLCASSTWTGGDNEQFFGPGTRLTVL.